The 8 T cell receptor beta chains below come from one sample, sequenced in a study of CXCR3-negative and CXCR3-positive naive CD8 T cells. Study observations and caveats: Relative to CXCR3-negative naive cells, CXCR3-positive naive cells had more hydrophobic TRB CDR3s.

Researchers prepared the TRB cDNA libraries using 5' RACE with UMI labels. TCRdb re-called the 5' RACE reads and shows each CDR3 protein once, DNA omitted. The listing records about 98,000 distinct CDR3 sequences. No antigens are known for them. Material: naive CXCR3+ CD8+ T cells from blood. Subset here: CD45RO-CCR7+CD27+CD95- naive CD8+ T cells expressing CXCR3 (TNR3+). These receptors came from a human donor in good health. Some clones in this sample may be carry-over from other donors' samples.

V is TRBV11-2 and J is TRBJ1-3; TCRdb selects TRBD1, and the lack of DNA leaves this call unchecked. Germline V gene lookup returns CDR1 SGHAT and CDR2 FQNNGV. The CDR3 is 16 residues long. The CDR3 spells CASSHPGGNSGNTIYF.

The chain uses TRBV20-1 and TRBJ1-6; TCRdb indicates TRBD1, and absent DNA this call remains unverified. Germline CDR1 DFQATT, CDR2 SNEGSKA (reference sequence). The CDR3 length is 14 residues. The CDR3 spells CSARQGRDNSPLHF.

The chain uses TRBV29-1 and TRBJ2-7; TCRdb indicates TRBD1, and absent DNA this call remains unverified. The length of the CDR3 is 13 residues. Germline CDR1 and CDR2: SQVTM and ANQGSEA. This CDR3 is CSGRDRGSYEQYF.

The rearrangement joins TRBV4-3 to TRBJ2-2; as DNA is missing, the TRBD2 call by TCRdb cannot be tested. The length of the CDR3 is 15 residues. Germline CDR1 LGHNA, CDR2 YSLEER. The CDR3 region is CASSQVAGTPGELFF.

V gene TRBV5-4 combines with J gene TRBJ2-7; the D call from TCRdb, TRBD1, cannot be confirmed without DNA. CDR3 length: 14 residues. Germline CDR1 reads SGHNT; CDR2 reads YYREEE (reference sequence). CDR3 amino acids: CASSLRGPQYEQYF.

V is TRBV7-8 and J is TRBJ1-3; with no DNA, the TCRdb D assignment of TRBD1 cannot be verified. The CDR3 consists of 17 residues. Looked up from germline, CDR1 is SGHVS and CDR2 is FQNEAQ. CDR3 loop: CASSLDPVGVRRNTIYF.

The chain combines TRBV25-1 with TRBJ1-1. The germline V gene encodes CDR1 MGHDK and CDR2 SYGVNS. This CDR3 spans 13 amino acids. This chain's CDR3 is CASSDRGDTEAFF.

This chain uses TRBV20-1 with TRBJ1-1; checking the TCRdb D call of TRBD1 is not possible without DNA. The germline CDR1 and CDR2 sequences are DFQATT and SNEGSKA (reference sequence). The CDR3 totals 11 residues. The CDR3 protein is CPFQGGTEAFF.